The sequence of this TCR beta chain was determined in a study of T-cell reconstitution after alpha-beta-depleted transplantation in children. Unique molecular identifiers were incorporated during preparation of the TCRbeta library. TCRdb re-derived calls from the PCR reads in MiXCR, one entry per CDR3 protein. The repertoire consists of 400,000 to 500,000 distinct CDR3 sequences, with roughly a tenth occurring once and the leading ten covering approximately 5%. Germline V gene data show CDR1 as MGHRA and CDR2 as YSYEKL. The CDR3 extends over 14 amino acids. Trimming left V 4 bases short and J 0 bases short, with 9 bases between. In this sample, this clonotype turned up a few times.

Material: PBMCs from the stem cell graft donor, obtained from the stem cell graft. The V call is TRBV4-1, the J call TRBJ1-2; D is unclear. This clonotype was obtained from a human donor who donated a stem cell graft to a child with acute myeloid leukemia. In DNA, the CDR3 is TGCGCCAGCAGCCGAGCGGAAGCTAACTATGGCTACACCTTC. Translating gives CASSRAEANYGYTF.